Sequencing of this T cell receptor (beta chain) was carried out in a study of cytomegalovirus exposure and HLA in healthy donors. General study results and limits: Rarity marked most TCR sequences, yet some public TCRs occurred in many donors. Most subjects' HLA-A and HLA-B alleles were reportedly predicted from TCR beta sequences.

V lost 6 bases and J lost 10, with 16 bases in between. The CDR3 loop spans 13 amino acids. The germline CDR1 and CDR2 sequences are MNHEY and SVGAGI. Researchers ran the PCR with 60 Vbeta and 13 Jbeta primers. As originally analysed: Later, an analysis found about 83 million unique TCR beta chains, and approximately 10 million of these were shared. Here immunoSEQ multiplex PCR was the method, and the copy in TCRdb shows in-frame clones only, minus some. The DNA gave D and trimming, while V, J and clone size come from that table. The sample has 70,000 to 95,000 clones; roughly 79% are singletons. With respect to this clone: As yet, its antigen is unknown.

Every donor was a healthy person donating bone marrow. The source material was PBMCs. This receptor was taken from a woman aged 25 to 39 in good health and CMV-seronegative. The chain recombines TRBV6-5 with TRBJ2-1; D gene ambiguous. For the CDR3, the DNA is TGTGCCAGCAGCCCCCATGAGGATGCCGAGCAGTTCTTC. Amino acid sequence: CASSPHEDAEQFF.